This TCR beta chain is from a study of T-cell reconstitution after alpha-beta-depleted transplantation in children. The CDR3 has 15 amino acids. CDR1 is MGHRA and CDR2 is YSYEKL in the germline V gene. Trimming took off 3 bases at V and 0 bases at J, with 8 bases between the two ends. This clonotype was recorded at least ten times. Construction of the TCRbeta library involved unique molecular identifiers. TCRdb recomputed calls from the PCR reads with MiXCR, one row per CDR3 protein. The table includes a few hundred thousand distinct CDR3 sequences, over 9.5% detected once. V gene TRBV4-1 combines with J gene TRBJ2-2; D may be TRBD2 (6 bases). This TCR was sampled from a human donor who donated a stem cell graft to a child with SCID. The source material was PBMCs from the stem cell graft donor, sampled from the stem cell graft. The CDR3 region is CASSQGLANTGELFF. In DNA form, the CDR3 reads TGCGCCAGCAGCCAGGGACTCGCGAACACCGGGGAGCTGTTTTTT.